These 20 T cell receptor beta chains came from one sample sequenced in a study of T cell responses to AZD1222 COVID-19 vaccine listed by TCRdb under 2021. This sample's time point label indicates: baseline before first vaccination. The receptor library was made with the immunoSEQ multiplex PCR assay. Imported from immuneACCESS, the table was reduced by TCRdb to in-frame sequences with V and J called. These copies leave out some clones; in studies compared against another copy, an unresolved V gene accounts for under half, and the cause of the remainder is not known. Present in this sample are about 150,000 clones, around 89% of which were seen just once. The ten largest clones take up 6% to 8% of the sample. The source material was peripheral blood, sampled on day 0 of AZD1222 vaccination. The receptors originated from an adult in good health.

Only a few counts were recorded for this clone. V is TRBV7-9 and J is TRBJ2-3; 11 nucleotides match TRBD2. CDR3 length: 16 amino acids. Germline V gene sequence: CDR1 SEHNR, CDR2 FQNEAQ (reference sequence). The V segment lost 3 bases and the J segment 4 bases; nucleotides outside the gene matches: 6. Written as DNA, the CDR3 is TGTGCCAGCAGCTTTGCTAGCGGGGGGTCCGCAGATACGCAGTATTTT. This codes for CASSFASGGSADTQYF.

The gene calls are TRBV4-2 and TRBJ1-2, with D unclear. This CDR3 contains 15 residues. The V end was cut by 0 bases, the J end by 2 bases, with 10 bases between. The germline V gene encodes CDR1 LGHNA and CDR2 YNFKEQ. The chain's CDR3 is CASSQDFGQNYGYTF. Written as DNA, the CDR3 is TGTGCCAGCAGCCAAGATTTTGGTCAGAACTATGGCTACACCTTC.

The chain links TRBV18 to TRBJ2-7; either TRBD1 or TRBD2 may supply D (5 bases each). The CDR3 consists of 15 residues. V was cut by 2 bases and J by 0 bases, with 11 bases left in between. Germline loops: CDR1 KGHSH, CDR2 LQKENI. CDR3 loop: CASSPGTISSYEQYF. The CDR3, as DNA: TGTGCCAGCTCACCAGGGACGATAAGCTCCTACGAGCAGTACTTC.

CDR3 sequence (DNA): TGTGCCATCAGAGGAAGTCAGGGGGCAGGGAACGAGCAGTACTTC. Residues: CAIRGSQGAGNEQYF. This rearrangement joins TRBV10-3 to TRBJ2-7; 8 positions agree with TRBD1. CDR3 length: 15 amino acids. CDR1 and CDR2 (germline): ENHRY, SYGVKD. Trimming at V came to 6 bases and at J to 5 bases, leaving 12 bases not matched to a gene.

The chain employs TRBV29-1 and TRBJ1-5; D possibly corresponds to TRBD1 (5 bases). Germline lookup yields CDR1 SQVTM and CDR2 ANQGSEA. V lost 1 base and J lost 5, with 9 bases in between. The CDR3 covers 13 residues. CDR3 loop: CSVEGDGDQPQHF. The CDR3 bases are TGCAGCGTTGAAGGGGACGGGGATCAGCCCCAGCATTTT.

DNA for the CDR3: TGTGCCAGCTCACCATCACGAGGAAACTACTACGAGCAGTACTTC. Its translation is CASSPSRGNYYEQYF. The chain couples TRBV18 to TRBJ2-7; D remains ambiguous. The germline V gene encodes CDR1 KGHSH and CDR2 LQKENI. The germline V and J ends were trimmed by 2 bases and 3 bases, with 14 bases remaining between them. The length of the CDR3 is 15 residues.

This clone has a single count. The chain carries TRBV5-1 and TRBJ1-4; no clear D gene. This CDR3 is 18 amino acids long. From germline, CDR1 is SGHRS and CDR2 YFSETQ. With 4 bases removed from V and 2 bases from J, the gap between germline ends came to 21 bases. CDR3 in amino acids: CASSPGYSARLTNEKLFF. CDR3 DNA: TGCGCCAGCAGCCCTGGCTACAGCGCTAGGTTGACTAATGAAAAACTGTTTTTT.

The rearrangement joins TRBV11-1 to TRBJ1-4, with D perhaps TRBD1 (5 bases). The germline V gene has CDR1 SGHAT and CDR2 FQDESV (reference sequence). Trimming shortened V by 3 bases and J by 10 bases, and 12 bases separated the two germline ends. This CDR3 spans 13 amino acids. The DNA for the CDR3 is TGTGCCAGCAGCTTGGAGACGAGGGGAAAACTGTTTTTT. Residues: CASSLETRGKLFF.

The V call is TRBV9, the J call TRBJ1-2, with TRBD1 matching 8 bases. CDR1 and CDR2 (germline): SGDLS, YYNGEE. Trimming took 4 bases from V and 4 from J; bases not matched to a gene: 6. The CDR3 extends over 14 amino acids. CDR3 region: CASSRSGGPYGYTF. CDR3 DNA: TGTGCCAGCAGCCGATCAGGGGGCCCCTATGGCTACACCTTC.

V gene TRBV27 combines with J gene TRBJ2-7; TRBD1 or TRBD2 may be the D gene (5 bases each). Germline V gene sequence: CDR1 MNHEY, CDR2 SMNVEV (reference sequence). The CDR3 has 13 residues. Trimming removed 6 bases at V and 3 bases at J, with 12 bases between. The CDR3 reads CASRRGRSYEQYF. The CDR3 DNA reads as TGTGCCAGCAGACGGGGCAGAAGCTACGAGCAGTACTTC.

The CDR3 DNA follows: TGTGCCAGCAGTATGAACTCTTGGGGGGGGACCTACGAGCAGTACTTC. This translates into CASSMNSWGGTYEQYF. V usage is TRBV28 and J usage is TRBJ2-7, with 7 bases fitting TRBD2. The germline V gene encodes CDR1 MDHEN and CDR2 SYDVKM. Trimming cost V 5 bases and J 2 bases; bases outside gene matches: 12. This CDR3 spans 16 amino acids. Variable domain in full (rest from reference TRBV28 and TRBJ2-7): DVKVTQSSRYLVKRTGEKVFLECVQDMDHENMFWYRQDPGLGLRLIYFSYDVKMKEKGDIPEGYSVSREKKERFSLILESASTNQTSMYLCASSMNSWGGTYEQYFGPGTRLTVT.

CDR3 protein: CASSQGAGINEKLFF. In DNA, the CDR3 is TGCGCCAGCAGCCAAGGGGCAGGGATTAATGAAAAACTGTTTTTT. The chain is built from TRBV4-1 and TRBJ1-4, with TRBD1 as a possible D gene (5 bases). This CDR3 spans 15 amino acids. Deletions cut 1 base from V and 4 bases from J, with 10 bases between. CDR1 and CDR2 (germline): MGHRA, YSYEKL.

The genes are TRBV9 and TRBJ2-7, with TRBD2 identical over 10 bases. This CDR3 has 14 amino acids. Unmatched junction bases numbered 4, after V lost 1 base and J lost 6 bases. The germline gives CDR1 SGDLS, CDR2 YYNGEE. CDR3: CASSVYSSGGEQYF. The CDR3 DNA reads TGTGCCAGCAGCGTATACTCTAGCGGGGGCGAGCAGTACTTC.

V is TRBV5-1 and J is TRBJ1-3, with D unresolved. Trimming removed 2 bases from V and 4 bases from J, with 10 bases in between. CDR1 and CDR2 from the germline V gene are SGHRS and YFSETQ. The CDR3 has 14 residues. The CDR3 DNA reads as TGCGCCAGCAGCTTCGATGGGTCAGGAAACACCATATATTTT. It codes for CASSFDGSGNTIYF.

The rearrangement joins TRBV6-4 to TRBJ2-2; a weak D match, TRBD1 (6 bases). CDR3 size: 16 residues. Trimming cost V 7 bases and J 3 bases, with 18 bases left between them. Germline V lookup: CDR1 MRHNA, CDR2 SNTAGT. CDR3 nucleotide sequence: TGTGCCAGCAAAGATACAGGGTTGCCGGACACCGGGGAGCTGTTTTTT. Its protein product is CASKDTGLPDTGELFF.

V is TRBV9 and J is TRBJ1-1, with a possible D match to TRBD1 (5 bases). Per germline, CDR1 SGDLS and CDR2 YYNGEE. The CDR3 runs to 15 residues. V lost 1 base and J lost 1, with 11 bases in between. CDR3 bases: TGTGCCAGCAGCGTAACCCCGACAGCGAACACTGAAGCTTTCTTT. It specifies CASSVTPTANTEAFF.

The J gene is TRBJ1-5, the V gene TRBV3-1 (or the pseudogene TRBV3-2); D is unclear. Germline V gene sequence: CDR1 LGHDT, CDR2 YNNKEL (reference sequence). The CDR3 spans 13 residues. Trimming removed 0 bases at V and 4 bases at J, with 4 bases between. The CDR3 loop is CASSQDINQPQHF. CDR3 coding DNA: TGTGCCAGCAGCCAAGATATAAATCAGCCCCAGCATTTT.

The table lists this clone with a few counts. This chain joins TRBV29-1 and TRBJ1-5, with D hard to call. This CDR3 is built from 12 residues. V lost 5 bases and J lost 1, with 6 bases in between. The V gene's germline CDR1 is SQVTM and CDR2 ANQGSEA. CDR3: CSVSSSNQPQHF. CDR3 coding DNA: TGCAGCGTTAGCTCCAGCAATCAGCCCCAGCATTTT.

The chain has TRBV18 and TRBJ2-7; TRBD2 matches 9 bases. V dropped 4 bases and J dropped 0; count of bases not matched to a gene: 7. The CDR3 sequence is 16 residues long. The germline gives CDR1 KGHSH, CDR2 LQKENI. As DNA, the CDR3 is TGTGCCAGCTCACTCAGAACTAGCGGGTTCTCCTACGAGCAGTACTTC. This gives the protein CASSLRTSGFSYEQYF.

Note on this clone: Within the sample, other DNA sequences also encode this same CDR3. The chain uses TRBV18 and TRBJ2-3, with unresolved D. Germline values: CDR1 KGHSH, CDR2 LQKENI. The CDR3 is 12 residues long. Between the trimmed V and J ends, which lost 3 bases and 0 bases, there was a span of 1 base. The CDR3 reads CASSPSTDTQYF. The CDR3 DNA sequence: TGTGCCAGCTCACCTAGCACAGATACGCAGTATTTT.